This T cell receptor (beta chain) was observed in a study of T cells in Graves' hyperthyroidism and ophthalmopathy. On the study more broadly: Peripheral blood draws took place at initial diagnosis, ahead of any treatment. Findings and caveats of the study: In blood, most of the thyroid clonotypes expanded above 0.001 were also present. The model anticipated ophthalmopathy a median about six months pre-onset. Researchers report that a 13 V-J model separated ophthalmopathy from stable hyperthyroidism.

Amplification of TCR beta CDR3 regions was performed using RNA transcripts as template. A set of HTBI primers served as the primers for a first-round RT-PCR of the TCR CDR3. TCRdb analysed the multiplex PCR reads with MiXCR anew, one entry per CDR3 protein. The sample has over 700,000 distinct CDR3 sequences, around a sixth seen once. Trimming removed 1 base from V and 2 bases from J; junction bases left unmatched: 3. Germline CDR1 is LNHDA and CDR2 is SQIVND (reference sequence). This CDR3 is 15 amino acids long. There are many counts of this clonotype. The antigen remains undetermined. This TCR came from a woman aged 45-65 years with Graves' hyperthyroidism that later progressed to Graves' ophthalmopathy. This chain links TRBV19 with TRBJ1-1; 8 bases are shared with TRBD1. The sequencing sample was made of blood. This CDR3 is CASSIAGTGNTEAFF. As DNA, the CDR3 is TGTGCCAGTAGTATAGCGGGGACAGGTAACACTGAAGCTTTCTTT.